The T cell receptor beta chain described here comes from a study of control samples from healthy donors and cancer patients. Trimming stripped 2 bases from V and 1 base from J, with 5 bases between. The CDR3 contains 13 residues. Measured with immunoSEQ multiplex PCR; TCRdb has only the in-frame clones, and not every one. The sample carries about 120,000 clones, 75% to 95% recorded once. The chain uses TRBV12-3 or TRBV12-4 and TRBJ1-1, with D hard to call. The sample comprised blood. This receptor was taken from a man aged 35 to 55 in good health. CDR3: CASSLNANTEAFF. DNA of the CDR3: TGTGCCAGCAGTTTAAACGCGAACACTGAAGCTTTCTTT.